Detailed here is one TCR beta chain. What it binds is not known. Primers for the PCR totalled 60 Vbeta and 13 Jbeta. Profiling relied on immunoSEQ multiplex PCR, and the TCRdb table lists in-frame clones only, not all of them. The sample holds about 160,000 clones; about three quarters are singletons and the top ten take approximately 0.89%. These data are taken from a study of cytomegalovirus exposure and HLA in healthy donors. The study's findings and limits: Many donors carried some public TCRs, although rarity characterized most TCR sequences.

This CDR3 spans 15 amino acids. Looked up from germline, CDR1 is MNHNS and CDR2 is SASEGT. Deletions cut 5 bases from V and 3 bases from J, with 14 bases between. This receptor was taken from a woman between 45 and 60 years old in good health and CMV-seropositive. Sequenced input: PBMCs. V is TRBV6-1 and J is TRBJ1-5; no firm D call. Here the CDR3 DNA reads TGTGCCAGCAGTCGGGAAGTCGGGAACAATCAGCCCCAGCATTTT. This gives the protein CASSREVGNNQPQHF.